Detailed here is one T cell receptor (beta chain). The data were obtained in a study of OX40 agonist ivuxolimab in advanced cancers. The method was immunoSEQ multiplex PCR; TCRdb's version includes in-frame clones alone and lacks a portion of them. In the table there are about 77,000 clones, around 83% of which are singletons. The length of the CDR3 is 12 residues. J gave up 5 bases and V 7 bases, and 3 bases lay outside the gene matches. CDR1 SQVTM and CDR2 ANQGSEA come from the germline V gene. The sequence derives from an adult with an advanced solid tumor such as melanoma, head and neck, liver or kidney cancer. This rearrangement joins TRBV29-1 to TRBJ1-5; 9 bases line up with TRBD1. This material consisted of CD4+ or CD8+ T cells sorted from blood, taken in a trial of the OX40 agonist ivuxolimab. The CDR3 DNA reads as TGCAGCGCCGGGGACAGGGATCAGCCCCAGCATTTT. Translation gives CSAGDRDQPQHF.